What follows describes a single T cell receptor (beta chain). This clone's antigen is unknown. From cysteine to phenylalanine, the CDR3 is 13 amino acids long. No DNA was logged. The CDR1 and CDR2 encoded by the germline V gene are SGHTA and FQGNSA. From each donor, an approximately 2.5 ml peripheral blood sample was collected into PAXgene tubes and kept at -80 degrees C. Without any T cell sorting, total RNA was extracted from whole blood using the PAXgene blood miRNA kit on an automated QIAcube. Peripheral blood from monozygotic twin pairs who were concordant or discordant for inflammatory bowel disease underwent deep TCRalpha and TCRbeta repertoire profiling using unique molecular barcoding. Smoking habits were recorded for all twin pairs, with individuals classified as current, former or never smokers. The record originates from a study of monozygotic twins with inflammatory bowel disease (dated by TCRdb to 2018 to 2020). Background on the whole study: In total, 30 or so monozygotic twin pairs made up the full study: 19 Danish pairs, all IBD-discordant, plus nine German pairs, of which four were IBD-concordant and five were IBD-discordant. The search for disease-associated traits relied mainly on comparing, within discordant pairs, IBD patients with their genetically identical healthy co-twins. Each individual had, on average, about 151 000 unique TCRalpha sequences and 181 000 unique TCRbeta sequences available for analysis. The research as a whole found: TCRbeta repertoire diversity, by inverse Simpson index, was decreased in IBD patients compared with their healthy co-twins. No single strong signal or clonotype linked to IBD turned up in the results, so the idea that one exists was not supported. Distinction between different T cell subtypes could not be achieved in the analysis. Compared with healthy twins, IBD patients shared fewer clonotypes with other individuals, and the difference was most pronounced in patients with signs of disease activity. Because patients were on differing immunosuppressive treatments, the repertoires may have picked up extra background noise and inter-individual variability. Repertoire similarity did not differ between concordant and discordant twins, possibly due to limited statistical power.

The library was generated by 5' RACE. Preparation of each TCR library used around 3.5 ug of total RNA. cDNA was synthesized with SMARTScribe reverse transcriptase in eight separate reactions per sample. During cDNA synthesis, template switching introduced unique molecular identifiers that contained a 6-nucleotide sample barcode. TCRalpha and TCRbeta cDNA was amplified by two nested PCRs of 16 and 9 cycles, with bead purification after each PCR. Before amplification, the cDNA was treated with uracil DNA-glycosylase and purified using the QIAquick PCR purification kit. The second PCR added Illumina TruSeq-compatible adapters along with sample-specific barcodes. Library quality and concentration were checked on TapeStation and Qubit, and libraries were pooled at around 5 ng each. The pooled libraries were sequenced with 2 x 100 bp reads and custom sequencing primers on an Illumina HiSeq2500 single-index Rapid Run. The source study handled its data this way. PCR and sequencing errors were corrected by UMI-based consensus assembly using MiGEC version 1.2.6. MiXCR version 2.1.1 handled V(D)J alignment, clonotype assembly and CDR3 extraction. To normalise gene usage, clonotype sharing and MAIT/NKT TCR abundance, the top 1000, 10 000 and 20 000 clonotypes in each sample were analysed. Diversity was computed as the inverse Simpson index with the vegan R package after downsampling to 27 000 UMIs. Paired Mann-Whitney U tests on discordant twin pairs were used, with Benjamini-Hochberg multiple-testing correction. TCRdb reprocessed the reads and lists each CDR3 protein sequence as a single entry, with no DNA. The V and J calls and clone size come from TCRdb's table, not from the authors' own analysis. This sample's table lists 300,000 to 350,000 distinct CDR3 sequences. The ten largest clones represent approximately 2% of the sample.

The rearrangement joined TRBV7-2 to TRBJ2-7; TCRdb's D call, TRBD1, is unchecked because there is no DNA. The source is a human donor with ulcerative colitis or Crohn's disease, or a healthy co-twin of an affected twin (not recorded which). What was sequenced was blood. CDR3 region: CASSHPLDYEQYF.